These 20 T cell receptor beta chains came from one sample sequenced in a study of post-analysis software for immune sequencing data. Included in the TCR beta cDNA libraries were unique molecular identifiers. Via MiXCR, TCRdb re-called the PCR reads, giving one row per CDR3 protein. The table lists more than 350,000 distinct CDR3 sequences, 35% to 45% of them singletons, with about 8% in the top ten. Findings and limits, study-wide: Included in a set of a handful of TRBV segments more frequent in patients than controls were TRBV5-6, TRBV5-1 and TRBV20-1.

What these receptors recognize is not known. The sequenced sample was blood. These receptor sequences come from a girl aged 2 to 10 with multiple sclerosis.

The V call is TRBV4-3, the J call TRBJ2-1; the D is unclear. The germline V gene has CDR1 LGHNA and CDR2 YSLEER. The CDR3 contains 16 residues. Trimming removed 1 base at V and 5 bases at J, with 15 bases between. CDR3 sequence reads: CASSQGGPRQDNEQFF. CDR3 nucleotides: TGCGCCAGCAGCCAAGGCGGACCCCGGCAGGACAATGAGCAGTTCTTC.

The chain joins TRBV6-2 or TRBV6-3 to TRBJ2-1; D gene unclear. V lost 0 bases and J 13 bases, leaving 7 bases between the germline ends. Germline CDR1 MNHEY, CDR2 SVGEGT. The CDR3 has 11 amino acids. The DNA of the CDR3 is TGTGCCAGCAGTTACTCCCGCACACAGTTCTTC. This encodes CASSYSRTQFF.

The rearrangement uses TRBV12-3 or TRBV12-4 and TRBJ1-2; 7 nucleotides agree with TRBD1. V shed 6 bases and J 2 bases; nucleotides not matched to a gene: 9. The CDR3 consists of 15 residues. CDR3 sequence: CASSRTGAVNYGYTF. The CDR3 nucleotides are TGTGCCAGCAGCCGTACAGGGGCCGTCAACTATGGCTACACCTTC.

The rearrangement links TRBV2 to TRBJ1-2; 8 positions agree with TRBD1. Germline CDR1 reads SNHLY; CDR2 reads FYNNEI. The CDR3 loop spans 14 amino acids. The ends lost 7 bases at V and 3 bases at J; junction bases unmatched: 7. CDR3 coding DNA: TGTGCCAGCAAAGACCAACAGGGGGACTATGGCTACACCTTC. Its translation: CASKDQQGDYGYTF.

The sample holds a few counts of this clonotype. CDR3 sequence: CATREAGSYTF. CDR3 coding DNA: TGTGCCACCAGGGAGGCAGGGAGCTACACCTTC. The chain links TRBV24-1 to TRBJ1-2; possible D gene TRBD1, 5 bases. Per germline, CDR1 KGHDR and CDR2 SFDVKD. V was pared by 7 bases and J by 9 bases, with 11 bases between. This CDR3 contains 11 residues.

This chain connects TRBV20-1 to TRBJ1-2; tentative D call: TRBD1 (6 bases). V gave up 6 bases and J gave up 3 bases, with 14 bases separating them. From germline, CDR1 is DFQATT and CDR2 SNEGSKA (reference sequence). The CDR3 covers 13 residues. The CDR3 loop is CSARTVIDYGYTF. CDR3 sequence (DNA): TGCAGTGCCCGGACAGTTATCGACTATGGCTACACCTTC.

The rearrangement links TRBV4-1 to TRBJ1-5, with a tentative D call TRBD1 (6 bases). Germline CDR1 and CDR2: MGHRA and YSYEKL. CDR3 length equals 18 residues. Trimming took 2 bases from V and 3 from J, leaving 20 bases between them. CDR3 amino acids: CASSQSQILDRNNQPQHF. For the CDR3, the DNA is TGCGCCAGCAGCCAATCCCAAATCCTAGACAGGAACAATCAGCCCCAGCATTTT.

The chain combines TRBV15 with TRBJ1-2; 7 nucleotides match TRBD1. Germline trimming cut 1 base from V and 6 bases from J; bases unmatched to any gene: 8. The CDR3 spans 15 residues. Germline CDR1 and CDR2: LNHNV and YYDKDF (reference sequence). The CDR3 spells CATSRADRVRNGYTF. The CDR3 DNA sequence: TGTGCCACCAGCAGAGCCGACAGGGTGAGAAATGGCTACACCTTC.

This clonotype was counted once. The CDR3 DNA reads TGTGCCACCAGCAGAGATAAACAGCACTCCGTCGAGCAGTACTTC. Its translation is CATSRDKQHSVEQYF. The V gene is TRBV15, the J gene TRBJ2-5; D not resolved. The end of the DNA fits TRBJ2-7 better, so the J call may be wrong. The CDR3 has 15 amino acids. The germline gives CDR1 LNHNV, CDR2 YYDKDF (reference sequence).

The chain couples TRBV28 to TRBJ1-2; D is possibly TRBD1 (5 bases). CDR3 length: 16 amino acids. Germline CDR1 MDHEN, CDR2 SYDVKM. V was clipped by 7 bases and J by 0 bases, with 18 bases between them. This chain's CDR3 is CASTAARAYPNYGYTF. The DNA of the CDR3 is TGTGCCAGCACCGCGGCCAGGGCTTACCCTAACTATGGCTACACCTTC.

The rearrangement links TRBV12-3 or TRBV12-4 to TRBJ2-1; D ambiguous. Trimming shortened V by 3 bases and J by 4 bases, and 7 bases separated the two germline ends. The CDR3 consists of 13 residues. The CDR3 region is CASSFRTYNEQFF. As DNA, the CDR3 is TGTGCCAGCAGTTTCCGAACGTACAATGAGCAGTTCTTC.

This clonotype was recorded only once. V and J are TRBV6-6 and TRBJ1-4; no definite D call. The germline V and J ends were trimmed by 2 bases and 10 bases, with 8 bases remaining between them. The CDR3 totals 12 residues. CDR1 MNHNY and CDR2 SVGAGI come from the germline V gene (reference sequence). CDR3 DNA: TGTGCCAGCAGTTACGAGGTTGGAAAACTGTTTTTT. This encodes CASSYEVGKLFF.

The V call is TRBV3-1, the J call TRBJ2-7, with D unresolved. V lost 5 bases and J lost 0, with 5 bases in between. Germline CDR1 and CDR2: LGHDT and YNNKEL (reference sequence). The CDR3 totals 12 residues. The DNA of the CDR3 is TGTGCCAGCAGCATACACTCCTACGAGCAGTACTTC. Translation gives CASSIHSYEQYF.

In the case of this clonotype: The junction departs from germline at one end; a sequencing error may be responsible. The chain has TRBV13 and TRBJ2-1, with 13 bases lining up with TRBD2. The CDR3 is made up of 16 amino acids. Per the germline V gene, CDR1 is PRHDT and CDR2 is FYEKMQ (reference sequence). The CDR3 is CTSSSPRLAGGNEQFF. CDR3 sequence (DNA): TGTACCAGCAGCTCACCACGACTAGCGGGGGGCAATGAGCAGTTCTTC.

The chain uses TRBV30 and TRBJ2-1; D not resolved. The germline V gene has CDR1 GTSNPN and CDR2 SVGIG (reference sequence). Trimming took off 1 base at V and 5 bases at J, with 6 bases between the two ends. The CDR3 loop spans 12 amino acids. The CDR3 loop is CAWSEANNEQFF. In DNA, the CDR3 is TGTGCCTGGAGTGAAGCTAACAATGAGCAGTTCTTC.

This clonotype was counted at least ten times. The chain recombines TRBV10-3 with TRBJ2-1; TRBD2 aligns across 7 bases. The germline V gene encodes CDR1 ENHRY and CDR2 SYGVKD. V trimming: 6 bases; J trimming: 3 bases; junction bases outside the gene matches: 8. The CDR3 is 15 amino acids. For the CDR3, the DNA is TGTGCCATCAGGCTCGGACTAGAAGACTACAATGAGCAGTTCTTC. Protein product: CAIRLGLEDYNEQFF.

In DNA, the CDR3 is TGCAGCGTGGCCCCGGGCCTTGAAGCTTTCTTT. This translates into CSVAPGLEAFF. The chain recombines TRBV29-1 with TRBJ1-1; D uncertain. From germline, CDR1 is SQVTM and CDR2 ANQGSEA. Trimming cost V 6 bases and J 7 bases, with 12 bases left between them. This CDR3 is built from 11 residues.

There are a few counts of this clonotype. The chain links TRBV29-1 to TRBJ2-1; 11 bases are shared with TRBD2. The V segment lost 7 bases and the J segment 6 bases; nucleotides outside the gene matches: 5. The CDR3 has 13 residues. Looked up from germline, CDR1 is SQVTM and CDR2 is ANQGSEA. CDR3 amino acids: CSAGTSGSNEQFF. The CDR3 nucleotides are TGCAGCGCAGGGACTAGCGGTTCCAATGAGCAGTTCTTC.

The genes are TRBV12-3 or TRBV12-4 and TRBJ2-5, with 7 bases that match TRBD2. J gave up 4 bases and V 3 bases, and 8 bases lay outside the gene matches. The CDR3 sequence is 15 residues long. CDR3 residues: CASSFRSGGTETQYF. The DNA of the CDR3 is TGTGCCAGCAGTTTTCGGTCCGGGGGGACAGAGACCCAGTACTTC.

The chain uses TRBV28 and TRBJ2-1; D not resolved. In germline, CDR1 is MDHEN, CDR2 SYDVKM. The CDR3 has 15 residues. The V end lost 6 bases, the J end lost 2 bases, and 14 bases lay between the germline ends. The CDR3 reads CASSLGRRPYNEQFF. CDR3 bases: TGTGCCAGCAGCCTCGGGCGGCGACCCTACAATGAGCAGTTCTTC.